This section outlines one TCR beta chain sequence together with its context. Its antigen remains unknown. Antigen-specific CD4+ T cells were first expanded with viral peptide pools by the ViraFEST assay and only then sequenced. Upon completion of around eleven days in culture, CD4+ T cells were isolated. A PCR test confirmed that the person had SARS-CoV-2 infection between March and December 2020. The culture medium for 2 million or so PBMC per well included approximately 10 IU/ml IL-2 and 9 to 10 ug/ml peptides. Cultures had half their medium replaced with IL-2 medium on days 3 and 7. The data were obtained in a study of vaccination effects on CD4 cells after COVID-19. Study-wide results and caveats: Both infection-induced and vaccine-induced clones contracted markedly at late post-vaccination timepoints.

Generated by immunoSEQ multiplex PCR, the TCRdb table keeps only in-frame clones and is missing some. The sample includes some 40,000 clones, around 73% of them seen just once. V dropped 6 bases and J dropped 8; count of bases not matched to a gene: 16. The CDR3 has 18 residues. Per the germline V gene, CDR1 is MDHEN and CDR2 is SYDVKM. Sequences were derived from CD4+ T cells from PBMCs cultured with HCoV-NL63 spike peptides, sampled before COVID-19 vaccination. The TCR sequence derives from a human donor who had a prior SARS-CoV-2 infection. The rearrangement uses TRBV28 and TRBJ2-1; 13 bases match TRBD2. CDR3 region: CASRRRSGGLAGRHEQFF. The CDR3 coding sequence is TGTGCCAGCAGACGCAGAAGTGGGGGACTAGCGGGGAGACATGAGCAGTTCTTC.